The present T cell receptor (beta chain) was sequenced within a study of cytomegalovirus exposure and HLA in healthy donors. Study-level results: 87-base-pair reads could not separate some V segments, including TRBV6-2 and TRBV6-3. An analysis done earlier found most TCR beta V segments productive about 87% or about 30% of the time.

In its sample, this clone was seen a few times. As yet, its antigen is unknown. The CDR3 runs 13 residues. The V end was cut by 5 bases, the J end by 1 base, with 8 bases between. Germline lookup yields CDR1 SGHVS and CDR2 FNYEAQ. It was with 60 Vbeta and 13 Jbeta primers that the PCR ran. The table came from immunoSEQ multiplex PCR; TCRdb's copy has only in-frame clones and leaves some out. The sample yields about 94,000 clones, around 84% seen once. J is TRBJ1-1 and V is TRBV7-6; D unclear. The specimen sequenced was PBMCs. This receptor was obtained from a human donor in good health. The CDR3 spells CASSPTANTEAFF. CDR3 coding DNA: TGTGCCAGCAGCCCAACAGCGAACACTGAAGCTTTCTTT.